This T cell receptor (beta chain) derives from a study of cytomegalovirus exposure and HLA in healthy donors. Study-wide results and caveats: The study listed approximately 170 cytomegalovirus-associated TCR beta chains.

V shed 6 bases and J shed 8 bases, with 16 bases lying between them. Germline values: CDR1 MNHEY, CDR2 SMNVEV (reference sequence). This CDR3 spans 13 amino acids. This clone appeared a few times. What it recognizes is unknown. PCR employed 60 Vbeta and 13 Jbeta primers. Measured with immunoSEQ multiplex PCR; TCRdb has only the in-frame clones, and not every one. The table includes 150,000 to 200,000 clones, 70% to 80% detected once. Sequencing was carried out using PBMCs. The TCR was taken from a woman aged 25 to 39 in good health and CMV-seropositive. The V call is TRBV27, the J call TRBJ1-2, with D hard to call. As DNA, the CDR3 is TGTGCCAGCAGATCTTTGCACTCTCCCGGCTACACCTTC. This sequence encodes CASRSLHSPGYTF.